This passage covers 9 T cell receptor beta chains from one sample sequenced in a study of cytomegalovirus exposure and HLA in healthy donors. The PCR was carried out with 60 Vbeta primers and 13 Jbeta primers. Assay used: immunoSEQ multiplex PCR; TCRdb lists only in-frame clones, some missing. This table holds about 98,000 clones, approximately 70% found once. Sequenced material: PBMCs. The source of these receptors is a man aged 45 to 65 in good health and CMV-seronegative.

The chain recombines TRBV28 with TRBJ2-3; 10 bases are a match to TRBD2. The germline gives CDR1 MDHEN, CDR2 SYDVKM. The CDR3 loop spans 15 amino acids. Trimming at V came to 7 bases and at J to 0 bases, leaving 4 bases not matched to a gene. The CDR3 is CASTLAGDSTDTQYF. The DNA of the CDR3 is TGTGCCAGCACGCTAGCGGGAGACAGCACAGATACGCAGTATTTT.

CDR3 sequence reads: CASSDRTATGYNEQFF. The CDR3 coding sequence is TGTGCCAGCAGTGACCGGACAGCGACTGGCTACAATGAGCAGTTCTTC. V usage is TRBV6-1 and J usage is TRBJ2-1, with D possibly TRBD1 on 6 matching bases. Between the trimmed V and J ends, which lost 3 bases and 3 bases, there was a span of 15 bases. Per germline, CDR1 MNHNS and CDR2 SASEGT. This CDR3 is built from 16 residues.

The chain links TRBV11-2 to TRBJ1-2; TRBD1 aligns across 8 bases. Losses at the gene ends were 4 bases for V and 6 bases for J; bases not matched to a gene: 4. Germline V gives CDR1 SGHAT, CDR2 FQNNGV. The CDR3 extends over 13 amino acids. For the CDR3, the DNA is TGTGCCAGCAGCTCCACAGGGGGTGATGGCTACACCTTC. The encoded protein is CASSSTGGDGYTF.

The rearrangement joins TRBV2 to TRBJ2-7; 8 bases are a match to TRBD1. In germline, CDR1 is SNHLY, CDR2 FYNNEI. V trimming: 7 bases; J trimming: 6 bases; junction bases outside the gene matches: 5. This CDR3 has 12 amino acids. CDR3 coding DNA: TGTGCCAGCACGATAACAGGGGGCGAGCAGTACTTC. Translating gives CASTITGGEQYF. Looking up the rest from reference TRBV2 and TRBJ2-7 gives the full variable domain: EPEVTQTPSHQVTQMGQEVILRCVPISNHLYFYWYRQILGQKVEFLVSFYNNEISEKSEIFDDQFSVERPDGSNFTLKIRSTKLEDSAMYFCASTITGGEQYFGPGTRLTVT.

The V and J genes are TRBV5-1 and TRBJ1-1, with 7 bases matching TRBD1. With V trimmed by 0 bases and J by 2 bases, 4 bases remained unmatched. The CDR3 consists of 15 residues. Looked up from germline, CDR1 is SGHRS and CDR2 is YFSETQ. Here the CDR3 DNA reads TGCGCCAGCAGCTTGGCCGACAGGGATAACACTGAAGCTTTCTTT. The encoded protein is CASSLADRDNTEAFF.

The chain employs TRBV20-1 and TRBJ2-3; D is unclear. Deletions cut 3 bases from V and 4 bases from J, with 5 bases between. From germline, CDR1 is DFQATT and CDR2 SNEGSKA (reference sequence). The CDR3 is 11 amino acids. CDR3 bases: TGCAGTGCTAGGGCCGCAGATACGCAGTATTTT. Its protein is CSARAADTQYF.

The chain is built from TRBV18 and TRBJ1-3; TRBD1 agrees at 7 bases. CDR3 length equals 18 residues. The junction had 11 bases not matched to a gene; V was cut back by 3 bases and J by 0 bases. Per the germline V gene, CDR1 is KGHSH and CDR2 is LQKENI. CDR3 sequence: CASSPPRRQGYSGNTIYF. In DNA, the CDR3 is TGTGCCAGCTCACCTCCCCGCCGACAGGGTTACTCTGGAAACACCATATATTTT.

This chain joins TRBV5-6 and TRBJ2-1; D gene uncertain. CDR3 length equals 13 residues. The germline V gene encodes CDR1 SGHDT and CDR2 YYEEEE. V was pared by 0 bases and J by 7 bases, with 8 bases between. This chain's CDR3 is CASSLVRQNEQFF. CDR3 coding DNA: TGTGCCAGCAGCTTGGTCAGGCAAAATGAGCAGTTCTTC.

This chain connects TRBV23-1 to TRBJ2-7; a weak D match, TRBD1 (6 bases). TRBV23-1 falls under the ORF class, with uncertain function. The CDR3 consists of 16 residues. V was trimmed by 3 bases and J by 3 bases, leaving 18 bases between them. CDR3 in amino acids: CASSHYRDNGLYEQYF. CDR3 bases: TGCGCCAGCAGTCACTACCGGGACAATGGGCTCTACGAGCAGTACTTC.